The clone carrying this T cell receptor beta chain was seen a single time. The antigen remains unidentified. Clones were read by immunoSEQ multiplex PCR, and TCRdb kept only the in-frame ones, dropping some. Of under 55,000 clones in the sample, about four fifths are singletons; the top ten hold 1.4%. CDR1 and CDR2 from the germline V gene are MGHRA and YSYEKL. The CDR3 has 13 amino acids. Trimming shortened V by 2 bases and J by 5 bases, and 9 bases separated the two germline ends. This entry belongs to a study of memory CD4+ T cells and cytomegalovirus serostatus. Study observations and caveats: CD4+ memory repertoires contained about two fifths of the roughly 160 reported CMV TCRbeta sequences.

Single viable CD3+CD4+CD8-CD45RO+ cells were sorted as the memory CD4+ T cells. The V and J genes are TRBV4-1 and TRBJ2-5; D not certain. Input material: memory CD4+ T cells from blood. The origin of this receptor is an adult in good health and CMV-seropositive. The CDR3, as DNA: TGCGCCAGCAGCCAACCGGGCGGTGAGACCCAGTACTTC. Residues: CASSQPGGETQYF.